This T cell receptor (beta chain) was sequenced in a study of T-cell memory formation after mild COVID-19. CDR1 and CDR2 from the germline V gene are SEHNR and FQNEAQ (reference sequence). The length of the CDR3 is 12 residues. V lost 1 base and J lost 7, with 8 bases in between. This clonotype was seen at least ten times. One entry per CDR3 protein, called by TCRdb with MiXCR from the 5' RACE reads. The sample carries some 190,000 distinct CDR3 sequences, 16% recorded once. The chain has TRBV7-9 and TRBJ2-7; D is ambiguous. The sequenced material came from PBMCs or a T cell subset sorted from them (not recorded which). The receptor comes from an adult woman who had mild COVID-19 (a few samples of this study predate the infection). Cell type and time point are not known. This CDR3 reads CASSLGWQEQYF. The CDR3 nucleotides are TGTGCCAGCAGCTTAGGGTGGCAGGAGCAGTACTTC.